The entry below describes one T cell receptor beta chain. Its antigen is as yet unknown. This record comes from a study of T cells in Graves' hyperthyroidism and ophthalmopathy. Study results and caveats: Most thyroid clonotypes that were expanded above 0.001 also turned up in blood.

RNA transcripts gave rise to amplified TCR beta CDR3 regions. First-round RT-PCR of the TCR CDR3 relied on the HTBI primer set. One entry per CDR3 protein, called by TCRdb with MiXCR from the multiplex PCR reads. The sample includes 560,000 or so distinct CDR3 sequences, just under 20% seen only once; the top ten take roughly 44%. Disease duration was under 3 months in the ophthalmopathy patients, who also had a Clinical Activity Score of at least 3 and a NOSPECS grade of at least 4. The CDR3 contains 15 residues. Germline assignment: CDR1 SGHTS and CDR2 YDEGEE. Trimming stripped 0 bases from V and 0 bases from J, with 8 bases between.

Sequences were obtained from blood. This TCR came from a man aged 40-49 years with Graves' ophthalmopathy. This chain uses TRBV5-8 with TRBJ2-3; D unclear. CDR3 protein: CASSLVISSTDTQYF. As DNA, the CDR3 is TGTGCCAGCAGCTTGGTTATTTCTAGCACAGATACGCAGTATTTT.